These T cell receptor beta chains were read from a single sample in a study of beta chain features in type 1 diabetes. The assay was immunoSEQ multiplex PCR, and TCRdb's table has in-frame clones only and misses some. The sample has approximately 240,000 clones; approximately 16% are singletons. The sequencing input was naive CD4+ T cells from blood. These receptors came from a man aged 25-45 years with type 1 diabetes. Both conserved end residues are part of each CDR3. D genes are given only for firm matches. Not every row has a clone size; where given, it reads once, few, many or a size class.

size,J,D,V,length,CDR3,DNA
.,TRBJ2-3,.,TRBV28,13,CASNHGSYDTQYF,TGTGCCAGCAACCATGGGTCGTACGATACGCAGTATTTT
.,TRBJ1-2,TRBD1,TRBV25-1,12,CASRMDRDGYTF,TGTGCCAGCAGAATGGACAGGGACGGCTACACCTTC
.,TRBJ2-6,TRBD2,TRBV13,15,CASSQGGAGANVLTF,TGTGCCAGCAGCCAGGGAGGGGCTGGGGCCAACGTCCTGACTTTC
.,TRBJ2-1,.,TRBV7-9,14,CASSPLGSYNEQFF,TGTGCCAGCAGTCCACTAGGGTCCTACAATGAGCAGTTCTTC
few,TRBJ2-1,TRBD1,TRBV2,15,CASTPQGASYNEQFF,TGTGCCAGCACCCCACAGGGGGCCTCCTACAATGAGCAGTTCTTC
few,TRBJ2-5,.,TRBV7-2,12,CASSLEKETQYF,TGTGCCAGCAGCTTAGAGAAGGAGACCCAGTACTTC
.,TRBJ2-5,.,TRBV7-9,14,CASSTRTPGETQYF,TGTGCCAGCAGTACAAGGACACCCGGGGAGACCCAGTACTTC
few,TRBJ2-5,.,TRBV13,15,CASSLAHRDPETQYF,TGTGCCAGCAGCTTAGCTCACCGAGATCCCGAGACCCAGTACTTC
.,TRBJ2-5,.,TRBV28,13,CASQRGAKETQYF,TGTGCCAGCCAACGGGGGGCTAAAGAGACCCAGTACTTC
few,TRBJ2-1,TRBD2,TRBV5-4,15,CASSQGLASRDEQFF,TGTGCCAGCAGCCAGGGACTAGCGTCGAGAGATGAGCAGTTCTTC
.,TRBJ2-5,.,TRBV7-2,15,CASSLGGRRQETQYF,TGTGCCAGCAGCTTGGGGGGAAGGAGACAAGAGACCCAGTACTTC
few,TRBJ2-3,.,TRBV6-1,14,CASSETISTDTQYF,TGTGCCAGCAGTGAGACCATTAGCACAGATACGCAGTATTTT
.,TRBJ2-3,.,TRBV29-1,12,CSVDIGEDTQYF,TGCAGCGTTGATATCGGGGAAGATACGCAGTATTTT
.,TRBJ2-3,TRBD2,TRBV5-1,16,CASSSFSGSGTDTQYF,TGCGCCAGCAGCTCCTTCAGCGGGAGTGGAACAGATACGCAGTATTTT
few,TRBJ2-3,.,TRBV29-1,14,CSAVGRFSTDTQYF,TGCAGCGCCGTGGGCCGATTTAGCACAGATACGCAGTATTTT
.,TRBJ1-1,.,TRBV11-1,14,CASSPHQGKAEAFF,TGTGCCAGCAGCCCACACCAGGGGAAGGCTGAAGCTTTCTTT
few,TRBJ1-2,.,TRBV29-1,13,CSVGEGTNYGYTF,TGCAGCGTTGGTGAGGGAACTAACTATGGCTACACCTTC
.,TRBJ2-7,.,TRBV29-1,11,CSVVASYEQYF,TGCAGCGTTGTAGCGAGCTACGAGCAGTACTTC
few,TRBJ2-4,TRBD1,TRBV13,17,CASSFLGDRGPKNIQYF,TGTGCCAGCAGCTTCCTAGGGGACAGGGGTCCCAAAAACATTCAGTACTTC
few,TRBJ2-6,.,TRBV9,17,CASSVSNLRSGANVLTF,TGTGCCAGCAGCGTGTCCAATCTGCGCTCTGGGGCCAACGTCCTGACTTTC
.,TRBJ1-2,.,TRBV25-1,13,CASHRTGGYGYTF,TGTGCCAGTCACCGGACGGGGGGCTATGGCTACACCTTC
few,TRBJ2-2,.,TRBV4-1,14,CASSQLAGTGELFF,TGCGCCAGCAGCCAACTAGCTGGCACCGGGGAGCTGTTTTTT
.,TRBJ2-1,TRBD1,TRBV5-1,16,CASSWNPGQGDNEQFF,TGCGCCAGCAGCTGGAATCCGGGACAGGGCGACAATGAGCAGTTCTTC
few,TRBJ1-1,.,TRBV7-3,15,CASSSQGRVNTEAFF,TGTGCCAGCAGCTCACAGGGTAGGGTGAACACTGAAGCTTTCTTT
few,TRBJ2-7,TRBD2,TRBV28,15,CASSPPTSGNYEQYF,TGTGCCAGCAGTCCCCCAACTAGCGGGAACTACGAGCAGTACTTC
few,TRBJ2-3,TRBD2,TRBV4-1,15,CASSQDLAGTDTQYF,TGCGCCAGCAGCCAAGACCTAGCGGGGACAGATACGCAGTATTTT
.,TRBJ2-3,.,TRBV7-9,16,CASSFSTRASTDTQYF,TGTGCCAGCAGCTTTTCGACCAGGGCGAGCACAGATACGCAGTATTTT
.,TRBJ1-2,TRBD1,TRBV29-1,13,CSAKAGGGDGYTF,TGCAGCGCCAAGGCAGGGGGCGGAGATGGCTACACCTTC
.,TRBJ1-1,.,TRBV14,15,CASSQWADMNTEAFF,TGTGCCAGCAGCCAGTGGGCGGACATGAACACTGAAGCTTTCTTT
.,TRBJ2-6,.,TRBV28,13,CASHVSGANVLTF,TGTGCCAGCCACGTCTCTGGGGCCAACGTCCTGACTTTC
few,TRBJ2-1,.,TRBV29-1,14,CSVGLRTKDNEQFF,TGCAGCGTTGGGCTCCGGACAAAAGACAATGAGCAGTTCTTC
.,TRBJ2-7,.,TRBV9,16,CASSEEWSGRSYEQYF,TGTGCCAGCAGCGAAGAATGGTCGGGGAGGTCCTACGAGCAGTACTTC
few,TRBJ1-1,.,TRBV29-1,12,CSLGTVNTEAFF,TGCAGCTTGGGGACGGTGAACACTGAAGCTTTCTTT
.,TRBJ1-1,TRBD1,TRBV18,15,CASSPSEDRPREAFF,TGTGCCAGCTCACCATCGGAGGACAGGCCAAGGGAAGCTTTCTTT
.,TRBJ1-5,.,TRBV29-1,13,CSVQRGSNQPQHF,TGCAGCGTGCAGAGGGGGAGCAATCAGCCCCAGCATTTT
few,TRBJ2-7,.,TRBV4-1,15,CASSQSHLAPYEQYF,TGCGCCAGCAGCCAATCCCACCTAGCGCCCTACGAGCAGTACTTC
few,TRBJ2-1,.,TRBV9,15,CASSVGLFSYNEQFF,TGTGCCAGCAGCGTAGGACTGTTCTCCTACAATGAGCAGTTCTTC
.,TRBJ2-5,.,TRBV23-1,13,CASSGLPRETQYF,TGCGCCAGCAGTGGACTGCCGAGAGAGACCCAGTACTTC
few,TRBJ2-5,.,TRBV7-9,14,CASSLLGTGLPQYF,TGTGCCAGCAGCTTATTGGGAACCGGGCTGCCCCAGTACTTC